The 12 T cell receptor beta chains below all came from one sample that was sequenced in a study of vaccination and CD4 T cells after COVID-19. The assay that was used to sequence DNA from cultured CD4+ T cells was the Oncomine TCR Beta short-read assay. TCRdb reprocessed the PCR reads with MiXCR, giving one entry per CDR3 protein. Of under 3,500 distinct CDR3 sequences in the sample, 60% to 85% were seen once. Antigen specificity for these receptors is unknown. Treatment specified: roughly 10-day PBMC culture with coronavirus spike peptide pools or control peptides (ViraFEST assay). Sequencing was carried out using CD4+ T cells from blood, cultured in vitro. These receptors were collected from a human donor who had recovered from COVID-19.

This chain connects TRBV29-1 to TRBJ1-1; TRBD1 might be the D (6 bases). In germline, CDR1 is SQVTM, CDR2 ANQGSEA. The CDR3 consists of 13 residues. V was clipped by 2 bases and J by 2 bases, with 9 bases between them. The CDR3 loop reads CSVERGTNTEAFF. CDR3 bases: TGCAGCGTTGAAAGGGGGACTAACACTGAAGCTTTCTTT.

This sequence joins TRBV6-5 and TRBJ1-4, with D tentatively TRBD1 (5 bases). The CDR3 contains 15 residues. Between the trimmed V and J ends, which lost 2 bases and 4 bases, there was a span of 11 bases. The germline V gene encodes CDR1 MNHEY and CDR2 SVGAGI. CDR3 in amino acids: CASSYGTAINEKLFF. The CDR3, as DNA: TGTGCCAGCAGTTACGGGACCGCCATTAATGAAAAACTGTTTTTT.

The gene calls are TRBV27 and TRBJ2-7, with 12 bases that match TRBD2. CDR1 is MNHEY, CDR2 SMNVEV, per germline (reference sequence). The CDR3 runs 17 residues. V shed 5 bases, J shed 2 bases, and the junction held 10 bases outside the gene matches. CDR3 loop: CASSPRSTSGGPYEQYF. The DNA for the CDR3 is TGTGCCAGCAGTCCTCGGTCGACTAGCGGGGGACCCTACGAGCAGTACTTC.

This rearrangement joins TRBV10-3 to TRBJ1-1, with 8 bases lining up with TRBD1. Germline CDR1 and CDR2: ENHRY and SYGVKD. This CDR3 spans 14 amino acids. J was trimmed by 6 bases and V by 2 bases; bases with no gene match: 5. CDR3: CAISEKTGVPEAFF. Written as DNA, the CDR3 is TGTGCCATCAGTGAGAAGACAGGGGTGCCTGAAGCTTTCTTT.

The V gene is TRBV28, the J gene TRBJ1-2; no firm D call. CDR1 and CDR2 from the germline V gene are MDHEN and SYDVKM. This CDR3 is built from 11 residues. The ends were cut back, 3 bases at V and 4 bases at J, with 3 bases in the middle. The CDR3 DNA follows: TGTGCCAGCAGTTTGTCCTATGGCTACACCTTC. The encoded protein is CASSLSYGYTF.

This clonotype has just a few counts. The rearrangement joins TRBV12-3 or TRBV12-4 to TRBJ1-1, with a tentative D call TRBD1 (5 bases). This CDR3 has 13 residues. Trimming removed 5 bases at V and 6 bases at J, with 13 bases between. CDR3 coding DNA: TGTGCCAGCAGTCCACGACAGCCCCCTGAAGCTTTCTTT. Translated, it gives CASSPRQPPEAFF.

The chain couples TRBV7-2 to TRBJ1-3; no reliable D call. The germline CDR1 and CDR2 sequences are SGHTA and FQGNSA. Trimming shortened V by 1 base and J by 8 bases, and 15 bases separated the two germline ends. This CDR3 comprises 15 residues. The CDR3 coding sequence is TGTGCCAGCAGCTTAGGGTGGGGAGGCTTTGACACCATATATTTT. Its protein is CASSLGWGGFDTIYF.

The rearrangement links TRBV7-9 to TRBJ1-4; no firm D call. The CDR3 is made up of 13 amino acids. The germline CDR1 and CDR2 sequences are SEHNR and FQNEAQ (reference sequence). Trimming stripped 3 bases from V and 4 bases from J, with 6 bases between. This CDR3 reads CASSFSSNEKLFF. The CDR3 DNA reads TGTGCCAGCAGCTTCAGCAGTAATGAAAAACTGTTTTTT.

The rearrangement links TRBV27 to TRBJ1-6; D might be TRBD1 (6 bases). This CDR3 has 16 residues. Germline V gives CDR1 MNHEY, CDR2 SMNVEV (reference sequence). V lost 3 bases to trimming and J lost 5 bases, with 14 bases between them. CDR3 DNA sequence: TGTGCCAGCAGTTTGGCGGGGGGCGGAAATAATTCACCCCTCCACTTT. Translation gives CASSLAGGGNNSPLHF.

V usage is TRBV2 and J usage is TRBJ1-1; 9 positions agree with TRBD1. Germline CDR1 and CDR2: SNHLY and FYNNEI. The CDR3 sequence is 14 residues long. V lost 11 bases to trimming and J lost 0 bases; unmatched junction nucleotides: 7. The CDR3 loop is CAGKGQGMNTEAFF. Written as DNA, the CDR3 is TGTGCCGGAAAAGGACAGGGGATGAACACTGAAGCTTTCTTT.

The rearrangement uses TRBV24-1 and TRBJ2-4; tentative D call: TRBD1 (5 bases). The germline CDR1 and CDR2 sequences are KGHDR and SFDVKD. Trimming pared 1 base from V and 0 bases from J, leaving 15 bases between. The length of the CDR3 is 18 residues. The DNA of the CDR3 is TGTGCCACCAGTGATTTTTGGCAGGGAAAGGGAGCCAAAAACATTCAGTACTTC. This sequence encodes CATSDFWQGKGAKNIQYF.

Only a few counts were recorded for this clonotype. CDR3 DNA sequence: TGTGCCAGCAGCTTGGAAGGGAACTATGGCTACACCTTC. Amino acids: CASSLEGNYGYTF. The chain couples TRBV7-9 to TRBJ1-2, with unresolved D. CDR1 SEHNR and CDR2 FQNEAQ come from the germline V gene (reference sequence). The V end was cut by 3 bases, the J end by 2 bases, with 7 bases between. The length of the CDR3 is 13 residues.